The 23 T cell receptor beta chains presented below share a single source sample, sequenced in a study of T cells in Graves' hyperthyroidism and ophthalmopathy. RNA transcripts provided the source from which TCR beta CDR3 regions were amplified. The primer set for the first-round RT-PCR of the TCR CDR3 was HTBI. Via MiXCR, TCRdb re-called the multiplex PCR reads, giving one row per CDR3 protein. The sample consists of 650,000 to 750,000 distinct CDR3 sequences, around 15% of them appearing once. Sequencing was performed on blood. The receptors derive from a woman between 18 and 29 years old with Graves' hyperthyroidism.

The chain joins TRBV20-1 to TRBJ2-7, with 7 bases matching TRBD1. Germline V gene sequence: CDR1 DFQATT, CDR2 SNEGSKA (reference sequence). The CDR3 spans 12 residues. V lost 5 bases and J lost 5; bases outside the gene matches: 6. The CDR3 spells CSAAGTAHEQYF. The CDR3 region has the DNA TGCAGTGCTGCCGGGACAGCGCACGAGCAGTACTTC.

DNA of the CDR3: TGTGCCAGCAGTTTATACGGGAGGAGCTCCTACGAGCAGTACTTC. Amino acid sequence: CASSLYGRSSYEQYF. This rearrangement joins TRBV12-3 or TRBV12-4 to TRBJ2-7; TRBD2 aligns across 7 bases. V dropped 2 bases and J dropped 0; count of bases not matched to a gene: 4. CDR3 length: 15 residues.

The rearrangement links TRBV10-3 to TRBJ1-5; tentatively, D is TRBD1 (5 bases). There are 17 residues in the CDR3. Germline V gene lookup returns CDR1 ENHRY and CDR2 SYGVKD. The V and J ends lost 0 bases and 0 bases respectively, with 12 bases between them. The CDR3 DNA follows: TGTGCCATCAGTGAGTCGATGGAGGGGTATAGCAATCAGCCCCAGCATTTT. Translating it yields CAISESMEGYSNQPQHF.

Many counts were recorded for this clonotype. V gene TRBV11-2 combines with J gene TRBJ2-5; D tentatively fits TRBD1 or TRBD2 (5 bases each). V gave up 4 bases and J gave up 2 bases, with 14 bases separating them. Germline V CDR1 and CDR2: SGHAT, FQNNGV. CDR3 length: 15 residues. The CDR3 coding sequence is TGTGCCAGCAGCTCCCGGCCGAGGGGACAAGAGACCCAGTACTTC. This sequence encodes CASSSRPRGQETQYF.

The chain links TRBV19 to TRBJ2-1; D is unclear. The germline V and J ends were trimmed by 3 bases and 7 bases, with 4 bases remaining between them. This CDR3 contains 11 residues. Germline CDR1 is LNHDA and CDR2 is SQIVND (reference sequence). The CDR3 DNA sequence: TGTGCCAGTAGTATGAGGAATGAGCAGTTCTTC. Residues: CASSMRNEQFF. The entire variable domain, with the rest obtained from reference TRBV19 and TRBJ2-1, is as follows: DGGITQSPKYLFRKEGQNVTLSCEQNLNHDAMYWYRQDPGQGLRLIYYSQIVNDFQKGDIAEGYSVSREKKESFPLTVTSAQKNPTAFYLCASSMRNEQFFGPGTRLTVL.

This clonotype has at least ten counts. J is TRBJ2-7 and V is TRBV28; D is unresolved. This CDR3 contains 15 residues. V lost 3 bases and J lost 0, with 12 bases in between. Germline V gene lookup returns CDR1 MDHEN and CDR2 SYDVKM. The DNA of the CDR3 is TGTGCCAGCAGTTTTGTAGGGCGAAGCTCCTACGAGCAGTACTTC. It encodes CASSFVGRSSYEQYF.

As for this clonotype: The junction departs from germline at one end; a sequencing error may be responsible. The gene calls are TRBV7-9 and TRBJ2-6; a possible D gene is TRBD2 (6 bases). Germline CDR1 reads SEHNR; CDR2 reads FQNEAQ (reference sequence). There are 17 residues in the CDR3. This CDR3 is CAGSFGAGGSGANVLTF. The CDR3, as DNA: TGTGCCGGCAGCTTTGGAGCCGGGGGCTCTGGGGCCAACGTCCTGACTTTC. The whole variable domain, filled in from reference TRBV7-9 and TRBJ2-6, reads DTGVSQNPRHKITKRGQNVTFRCDPISEHNRLYWYRQTLGQGPEFLTYFQNEAQLEKSRLLSDRFSAERPKGSFSTLEIQRTEQGDSAMYLCAGSFGAGGSGANVLTFGAGSRLTVL.

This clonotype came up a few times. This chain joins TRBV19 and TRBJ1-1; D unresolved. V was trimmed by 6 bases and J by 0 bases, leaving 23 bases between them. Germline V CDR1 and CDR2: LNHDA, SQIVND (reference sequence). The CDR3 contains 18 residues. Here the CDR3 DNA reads TGTGCCAGTAGACATCAGGACCGGCCTTCCTCCTTGAACACTGAAGCTTTCTTT. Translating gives CASRHQDRPSSLNTEAFF. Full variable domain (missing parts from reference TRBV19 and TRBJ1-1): DGGITQSPKYLFRKEGQNVTLSCEQNLNHDAMYWYRQDPGQGLRLIYYSQIVNDFQKGDIAEGYSVSREKKESFPLTVTSAQKNPTAFYLCASRHQDRPSSLNTEAFFGQGTRLTVV.

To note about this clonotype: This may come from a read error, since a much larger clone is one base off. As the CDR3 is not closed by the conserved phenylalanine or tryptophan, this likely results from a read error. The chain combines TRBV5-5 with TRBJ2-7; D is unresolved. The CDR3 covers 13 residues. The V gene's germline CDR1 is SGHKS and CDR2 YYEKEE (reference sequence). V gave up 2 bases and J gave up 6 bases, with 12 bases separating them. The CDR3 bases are TGTGCCAGCAGCTTCGGTCCGTGGAGCGAGCAGTACCTC. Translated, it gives CASSFGPWSEQYL.

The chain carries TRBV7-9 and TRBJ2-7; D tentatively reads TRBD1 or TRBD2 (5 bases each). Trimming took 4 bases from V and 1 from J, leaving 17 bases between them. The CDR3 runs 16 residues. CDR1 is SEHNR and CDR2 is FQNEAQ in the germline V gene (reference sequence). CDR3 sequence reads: CASSSRDHSGSYEQYF. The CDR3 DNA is TGTGCCAGCAGCTCCCGGGACCATTCGGGATCCTACGAGCAGTACTTC. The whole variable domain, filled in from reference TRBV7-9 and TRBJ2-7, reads DTGVSQNPRHKITKRGQNVTFRCDPISEHNRLYWYRQTLGQGPEFLTYFQNEAQLEKSRLLSDRFSAERPKGSFSTLEIQRTEQGDSAMYLCASSSRDHSGSYEQYFGPGTRLTVT.

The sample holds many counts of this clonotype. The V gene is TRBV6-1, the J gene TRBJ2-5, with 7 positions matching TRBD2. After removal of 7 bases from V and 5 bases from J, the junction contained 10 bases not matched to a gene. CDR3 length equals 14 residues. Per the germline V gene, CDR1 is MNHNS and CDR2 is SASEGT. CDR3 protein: CASNQAGSRETQYF. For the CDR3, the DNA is TGTGCCAGCAATCAAGCGGGAAGTAGGGAGACCCAGTACTTC.

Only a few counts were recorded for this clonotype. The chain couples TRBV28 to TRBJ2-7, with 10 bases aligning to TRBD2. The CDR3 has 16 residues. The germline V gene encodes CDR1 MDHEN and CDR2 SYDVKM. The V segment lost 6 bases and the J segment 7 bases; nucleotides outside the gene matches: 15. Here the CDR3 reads CASSSTAGGQPTEQYF. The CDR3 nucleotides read TGTGCCAGCAGCTCTACAGCGGGAGGGCAACCGACTGAGCAGTACTTC.

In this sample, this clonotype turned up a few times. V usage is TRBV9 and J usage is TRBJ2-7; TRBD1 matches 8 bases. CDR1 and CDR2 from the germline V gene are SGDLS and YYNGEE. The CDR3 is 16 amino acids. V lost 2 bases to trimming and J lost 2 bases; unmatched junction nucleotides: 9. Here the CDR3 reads CASSVQPGQDTYEQYF. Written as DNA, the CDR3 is TGTGCCAGCAGCGTTCAACCGGGACAGGATACCTACGAGCAGTACTTC.

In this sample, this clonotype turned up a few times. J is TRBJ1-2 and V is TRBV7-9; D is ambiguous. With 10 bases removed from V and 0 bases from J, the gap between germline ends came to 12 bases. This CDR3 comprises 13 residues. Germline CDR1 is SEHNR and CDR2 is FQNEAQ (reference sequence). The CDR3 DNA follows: TGTGCCACAGAGCTCCGACCTAACTATGGCTACACCTTC. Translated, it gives CATELRPNYGYTF.

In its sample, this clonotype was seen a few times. DNA for the CDR3: TGTGCCGTACGAGCGGGACAGGGGGCCAACGTCCTGACTTTC. Translating gives CAVRAGQGANVLTF. The chain couples TRBV7-2 to TRBJ2-6; either TRBD1 or TRBD2 may supply D (7 bases each). Per the germline V gene, CDR1 is SGHTA and CDR2 is FQGNSA. The CDR3 is 14 amino acids. V lost 11 bases, J lost 4 bases, and 15 bases lay in between. Full variable domain (missing parts from reference TRBV7-2 and TRBJ2-6): GAGVSQSPSNKVTEKGKDVELRCDPISGHTALYWYRQSLGQGLEFLIYFQGNSAPDKSGLPSDRFSAERTGGSVSTLTIQRTQQEDSAVYLCAVRAGQGANVLTFGAGSRLTVL.

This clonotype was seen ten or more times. In nucleotides, the CDR3 is TGTGCCACCAGCTCTCACCCGGGGCTAGCGTCCTACGAGCAGTACTTC. It yields the protein CATSSHPGLASYEQYF. J is TRBJ2-7 and V is TRBV15, with a weak D call TRBD2 (6 bases). The germline V gene has CDR1 LNHNV and CDR2 YYDKDF (reference sequence). The CDR3 covers 16 residues. V lost 5 bases, J lost 1 base, and 18 bases lay in between.

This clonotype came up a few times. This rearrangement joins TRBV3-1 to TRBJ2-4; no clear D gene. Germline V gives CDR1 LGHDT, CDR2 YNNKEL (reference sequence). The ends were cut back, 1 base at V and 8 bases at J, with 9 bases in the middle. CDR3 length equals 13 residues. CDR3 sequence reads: CASSQGGDDIQYF. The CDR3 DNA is TGTGCCAGCAGCCAAGGAGGTGACGACATTCAGTACTTC.

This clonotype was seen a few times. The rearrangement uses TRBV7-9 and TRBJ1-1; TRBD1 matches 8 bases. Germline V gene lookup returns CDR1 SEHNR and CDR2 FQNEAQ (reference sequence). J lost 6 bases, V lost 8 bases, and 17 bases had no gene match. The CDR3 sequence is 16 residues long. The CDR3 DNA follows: TGTGCCAGCCAGGGTGTCAGGGGGCCTATTGACGCTGAAGCTTTCTTT. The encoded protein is CASQGVRGPIDAEAFF.

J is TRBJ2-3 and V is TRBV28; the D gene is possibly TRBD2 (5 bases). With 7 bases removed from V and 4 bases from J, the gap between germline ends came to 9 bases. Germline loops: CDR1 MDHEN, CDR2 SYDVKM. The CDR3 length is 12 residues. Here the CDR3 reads CASNERADTQYF. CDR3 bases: TGTGCCAGCAACGAGAGGGCAGATACGCAGTATTTT.

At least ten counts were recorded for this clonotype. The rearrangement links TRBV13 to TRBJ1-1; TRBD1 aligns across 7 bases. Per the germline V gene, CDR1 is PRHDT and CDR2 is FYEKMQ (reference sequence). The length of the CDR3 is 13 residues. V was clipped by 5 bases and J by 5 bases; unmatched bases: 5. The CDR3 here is CASSARQGTEAFF. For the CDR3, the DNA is TGTGCCAGCAGCGCTAGACAGGGAACTGAAGCTTTCTTT. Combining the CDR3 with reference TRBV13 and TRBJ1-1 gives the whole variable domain AAGVIQSPRHLIKEKRETATLKCYPIPRHDTVYWYQQGPGQDPQFLISFYEKMQSDKGSIPDRFSAQQFSDYHSELNMSSLELGDSALYFCASSARQGTEAFFGQGTRLTVV.

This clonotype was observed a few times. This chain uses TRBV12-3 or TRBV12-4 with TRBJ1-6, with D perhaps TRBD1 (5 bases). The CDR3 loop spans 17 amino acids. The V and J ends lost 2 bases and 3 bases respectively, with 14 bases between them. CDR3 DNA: TGTGCCAGCAGTTTATCAGGGAGGCAGTTCTATAATTCACCCCTCCACTTT. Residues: CASSLSGRQFYNSPLHF.

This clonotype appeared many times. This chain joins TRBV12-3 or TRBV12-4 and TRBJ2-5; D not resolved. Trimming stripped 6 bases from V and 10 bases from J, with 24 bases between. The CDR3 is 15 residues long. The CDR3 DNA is TGTGCCAGCAGCCGCGCTTACCATACCAACCGATACCAGTACTTC. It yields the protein CASSRAYHTNRYQYF.

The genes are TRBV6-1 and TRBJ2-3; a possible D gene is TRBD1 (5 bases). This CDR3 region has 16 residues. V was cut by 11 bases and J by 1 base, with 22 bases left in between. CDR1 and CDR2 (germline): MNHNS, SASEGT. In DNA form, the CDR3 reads TGTGCCGGCAAACGCGGCCTTGGGGCGGGCACAGATACGCAGTATTTT. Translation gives CAGKRGLGAGTDTQYF.